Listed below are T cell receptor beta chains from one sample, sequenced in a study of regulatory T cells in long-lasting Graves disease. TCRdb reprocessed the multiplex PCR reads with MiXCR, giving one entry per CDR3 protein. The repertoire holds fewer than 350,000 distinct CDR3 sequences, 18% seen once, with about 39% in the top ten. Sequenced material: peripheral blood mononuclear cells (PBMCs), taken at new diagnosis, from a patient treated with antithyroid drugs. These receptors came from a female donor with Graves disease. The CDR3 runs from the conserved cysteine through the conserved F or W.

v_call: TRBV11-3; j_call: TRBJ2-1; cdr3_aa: CASSLSGSHYNEQFF
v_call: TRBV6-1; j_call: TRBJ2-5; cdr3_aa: CASSDISGGGETQYF
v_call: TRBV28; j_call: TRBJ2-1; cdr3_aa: CASRWGGSYNEQFF
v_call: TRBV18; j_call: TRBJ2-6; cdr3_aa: CASSQRGGGSGANVLTF
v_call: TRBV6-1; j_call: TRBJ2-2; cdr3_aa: CASSQFPSSAGELFF
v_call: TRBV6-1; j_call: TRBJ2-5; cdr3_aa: CASSEGLAGVGRETQYF
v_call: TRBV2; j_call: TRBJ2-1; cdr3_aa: CASSADWNEQFF
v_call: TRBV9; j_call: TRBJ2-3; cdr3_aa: CASSSQGAGTDTQYF
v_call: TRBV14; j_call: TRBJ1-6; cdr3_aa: CASSLVRSHSPLHF
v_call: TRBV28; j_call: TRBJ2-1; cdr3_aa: CASSFNSGLAGGNEQFF
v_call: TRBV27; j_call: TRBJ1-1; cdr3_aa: CASSLFAGGETEAFF
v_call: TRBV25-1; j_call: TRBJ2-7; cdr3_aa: CASSDPGPYEQYF
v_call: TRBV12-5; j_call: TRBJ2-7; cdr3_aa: CASGLVLSTELSNYEQYF
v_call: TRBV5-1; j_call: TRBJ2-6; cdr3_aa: CASSLGPMGGANVLTF
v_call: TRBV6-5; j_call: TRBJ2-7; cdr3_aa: CASSYSKGARYVEQYF
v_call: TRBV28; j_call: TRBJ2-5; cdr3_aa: CASSSFGGSGREETQYF
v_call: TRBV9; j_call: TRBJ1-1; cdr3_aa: CASSVEGTGNTEAFF
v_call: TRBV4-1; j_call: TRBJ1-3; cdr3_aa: CASSQRGGISGNTIYF
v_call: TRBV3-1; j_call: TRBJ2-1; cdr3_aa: CASSHYLAGNEQFF
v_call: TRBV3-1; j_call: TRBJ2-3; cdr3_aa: CASSQVLTSGAEGDTQYF